This passage covers 31 T cell receptor beta chains from one sample sequenced in a study of cytomegalovirus exposure and HLA in healthy donors. PCR used 60 Vbeta primers and 13 Jbeta primers. Assay: immunoSEQ multiplex PCR; the TCRdb copy retains only in-frame clones and omits some. Its table lists approximately 100,000 clones. The sample comprised PBMCs. The receptors stem from a middle-aged man in good health and CMV-seronegative.

J is TRBJ1-1 and V is TRBV28; D ambiguous. The V and J ends lost 7 bases and 5 bases respectively, with 17 bases between them. Germline CDR1 is MDHEN and CDR2 is SYDVKM. The CDR3 has 14 residues. The CDR3 coding sequence is TGTGCCAGCACTCAGTTGGCCCCCCCTACTGAAGCTTTCTTT. This gives the protein CASTQLAPPTEAFF.

The J gene is TRBJ2-7, the V gene TRBV9; D remains unclear. From germline, CDR1 is SGDLS and CDR2 YYNGEE. CDR3 length: 12 amino acids. V lost 4 bases and J lost 5, with 10 bases in between. The chain's CDR3 is CASSTNKNEQYF. Here the CDR3 DNA reads TGTGCCAGCAGCACAAACAAGAACGAGCAGTACTTC.

The genes are TRBV7-2 and TRBJ2-2; D might be TRBD1 (6 bases). Trimming pared 5 bases from V and 2 bases from J, leaving 15 bases between. Germline-derived CDR1 and CDR2 are SGHTA and FQGNSA. CDR3 length equals 16 residues. The CDR3 here is CASSPFQGRNTGELFF. For the CDR3, the DNA is TGTGCCAGCAGCCCATTCCAGGGGCGCAACACCGGGGAGCTGTTTTTT.

Here the CDR3 DNA reads TGTGCCAGCAGTTTAGAGGATCAGCCCCAGCATTTT. As protein: CASSLEDQPQHF. The V call is TRBV28, the J call TRBJ1-5; the D is unclear. V gave up 2 bases and J gave up 5 bases, with 4 bases separating them. The CDR3 length is 12 residues. Germline V gene data show CDR1 as MDHEN and CDR2 as SYDVKM.

Note on this clone: Other nucleotide sequences in the sample specify the same CDR3. This chain links TRBV5-1 with TRBJ2-2; TRBD1 is a possible D gene (6 bases). Germline V gene lookup returns CDR1 SGHRS and CDR2 YFSETQ. The CDR3 loop spans 15 amino acids. Trimming removed 0 bases from V and 1 base from J, with 7 bases in between. The CDR3 DNA is TGCGCCAGCAGCTTGGGGGGGCTGAACACCGGGGAGCTGTTTTTT. It is translated as CASSLGGLNTGELFF. The whole variable domain, filled in from reference TRBV5-1 and TRBJ2-2, reads KAGVTQTPRYLIKTRGQQVTLSCSPISGHRSVSWYQQTPGQGLQFLFEYFSETQRNKGNFPGRFSGRQFSNSRSEMNVSTLELGDSALYLCASSLGGLNTGELFFGEGSRLTVL.

The V call is TRBV11-3, the J call TRBJ2-5; maybe TRBD1 (6 bases). Trimming left V 3 bases short and J 1 base short, with 6 bases between. The germline V gene encodes CDR1 SGHNT and CDR2 YENEEA. This CDR3 has 13 amino acids. The CDR3 loop reads CASSLGAQETQYF. CDR3 bases: TGTGCCAGCAGCTTGGGGGCCCAAGAGACCCAGTACTTC.

The V and J genes are TRBV11-3 and TRBJ2-2; 12 bases are shared with TRBD2. Trimming took 5 bases from V and 6 from J; bases not matched to a gene: 4. The CDR3 totals 15 residues. Germline V gives CDR1 SGHNT, CDR2 YENEEA. CDR3 in amino acids: CASSPSGGAPGELFF. CDR3 DNA sequence: TGTGCCAGCAGCCCTAGCGGGGGGGCCCCCGGGGAGCTGTTTTTT.

As concerns this clone: The sample holds other DNA sequences that translate to the same CDR3. This chain links TRBV5-6 with TRBJ1-5; no clear D. The CDR3 runs 15 residues. Trimming pared 0 bases from V and 0 bases from J, leaving 7 bases between. The V gene's germline CDR1 is SGHDT and CDR2 YYEEEE. In DNA form, the CDR3 reads TGTGCCAGCAGCTTGGCAGGAGGTAGCAATCAGCCCCAGCATTTT. Its translation is CASSLAGGSNQPQHF.

The J gene is TRBJ1-3, the V gene TRBV5-6; weak D call: TRBD1 (6 bases). CDR1 and CDR2 from the germline V gene are SGHDT and YYEEEE. Deletions cut 1 base from V and 7 bases from J, with 15 bases between. The CDR3 totals 15 residues. CDR3 DNA: TGTGCCAGCAGCTTGACGGGGGGGGCGGCGAACACCATATATTTT. Its translation: CASSLTGGAANTIYF.

The chain links TRBV29-1 to TRBJ2-7, with D maybe TRBD1 (6 bases). The germline V gene encodes CDR1 SQVTM and CDR2 ANQGSEA. The CDR3 runs to 13 residues. Trimming pared 4 bases from V and 5 bases from J, leaving 15 bases between. In DNA form, the CDR3 reads TGCAGCGTTGCCCAACAGGGTTTGAACGAGCAGTACTTC. This translates into CSVAQQGLNEQYF.

The chain has TRBV7-2 and TRBJ2-5; D is perhaps TRBD2 (6 bases). The germline gives CDR1 SGHTA, CDR2 FQGNSA. With 5 bases removed from V and 5 bases from J, the gap between germline ends came to 21 bases. This CDR3 region has 16 residues. The CDR3 nucleotides are TGTGCCAGCAGCACGACTAGAGGGTCCACCCTCGAGACCCAGTACTTC. Its protein is CASSTTRGSTLETQYF.

This chain joins TRBV6-5 and TRBJ2-7; 7 bases map to TRBD1. V dropped 4 bases and J dropped 7; count of bases not matched to a gene: 10. The CDR3 spans 14 residues. The germline V gene has CDR1 MNHEY and CDR2 SVGAGI. Written as DNA, the CDR3 is TGTGCCAGCAGTTCCCGGGACAGCCTCTCGGAGCAGTACTTC. Translating gives CASSSRDSLSEQYF.

The chain couples TRBV30 to TRBJ1-2; tentatively, D is TRBD1 (6 bases). V was clipped by 2 bases and J by 6 bases, with 13 bases between them. This CDR3 is built from 13 residues. The germline V gene has CDR1 GTSNPN and CDR2 SVGIG (reference sequence). CDR3 DNA: TGTGCCTGGAGTACGGGACACATAGATGGCTACACCTTC. It is translated as CAWSTGHIDGYTF.

The gene calls are TRBV19 and TRBJ1-2, with TRBD1 matching 8 bases. Germline V lookup: CDR1 LNHDA, CDR2 SQIVND (reference sequence). This CDR3 spans 16 amino acids. V trimming: 5 bases; J trimming: 4 bases; junction bases outside the gene matches: 12. Here the CDR3 DNA reads TGTGCCAGTAGTCGGACCTCAGGGGGCGGAATCTATGGCTACACCTTC. It is translated as CASSRTSGGGIYGYTF.

This chain joins TRBV6-1 and TRBJ1-2; TRBD1 matches at 9 bases. Trimming removed 2 bases from V and 8 bases from J; junction bases left unmatched: 9. CDR3 length equals 15 residues. From germline, CDR1 is MNHNS and CDR2 SASEGT. CDR3 in amino acids: CASSEPGQGIEGYTF. DNA of the CDR3: TGTGCCAGCAGTGAACCGGGACAGGGAATAGAAGGCTACACCTTC.

The chain employs TRBV10-3 and TRBJ2-1, with 9 nucleotides matching TRBD2. The CDR3 loop spans 15 amino acids. V trimming: 0 bases; J trimming: 8 bases; junction bases outside the gene matches: 5. Germline V CDR1 and CDR2: ENHRY, SYGVKD. CDR3 amino acids: CAISESRLAVYEQFF. As DNA, the CDR3 is TGTGCCATCAGTGAGTCCCGACTAGCGGTCTATGAGCAGTTCTTC.

The chain carries TRBV30 and TRBJ1-1, with D unclear. The CDR3 contains 13 residues. Per germline, CDR1 GTSNPN and CDR2 SVGIG (reference sequence). The V end lost 0 bases, the J end lost 1 base, and 6 bases lay between the germline ends. The CDR3 bases are TGTGCCTGGAGTGTAGACTGGAACACTGAAGCTTTCTTT. Amino acids: CAWSVDWNTEAFF.

V and J are TRBV2 and TRBJ2-7; D possibly corresponds to TRBD2 (6 bases). Trimming removed 7 bases from V and 5 bases from J, with 18 bases in between. This CDR3 comprises 14 residues. From germline, CDR1 is SNHLY and CDR2 FYNNEI. The CDR3 DNA sequence: TGTGCCAGCACCTTCAAGGCCGGGACTCACGAGCAGTACTTC. Translation: CASTFKAGTHEQYF.

The rearrangement uses TRBV9 and TRBJ1-2, with 7 bases that match TRBD1. The CDR3 totals 13 residues. Trimming at V came to 4 bases and at J to 1 base, leaving 1 base not matched to a gene. Germline assignment: CDR1 SGDLS and CDR2 YYNGEE. This chain's CDR3 is CASSWDSNYGYTF. In nucleotides, the CDR3 is TGTGCCAGCAGCTGGGACAGTAACTATGGCTACACCTTC.

Regarding this clone: Other DNA variants within this sample encode the same CDR3. The chain joins TRBV5-1 to TRBJ1-1, with TRBD1 identical over 8 bases. Germline values: CDR1 SGHRS, CDR2 YFSETQ. CDR3 length: 14 amino acids. With V trimmed by 4 bases and J by 1 base, 3 bases remained unmatched. This CDR3 is CASSPGTGNTEAFF. In DNA, the CDR3 is TGCGCCAGCAGCCCGGGGACAGGGAACACTGAAGCTTTCTTT. Full variable domain (missing parts from reference TRBV5-1 and TRBJ1-1): KAGVTQTPRYLIKTRGQQVTLSCSPISGHRSVSWYQQTPGQGLQFLFEYFSETQRNKGNFPGRFSGRQFSNSRSEMNVSTLELGDSALYLCASSPGTGNTEAFFGQGTRLTVV.

The J gene is TRBJ1-3, the V gene TRBV5-4; D is unresolved. The germline V gene encodes CDR1 SGHNT and CDR2 YYREEE (reference sequence). V lost 0 bases and J 7 bases, leaving 8 bases between the germline ends. The CDR3 totals 13 residues. The CDR3, as DNA: TGTGCCAGCAGCTTGGCCACAAAGAACACCATATATTTT. Amino acid sequence: CASSLATKNTIYF.

This chain joins TRBV28 and TRBJ2-2; 11 bases are shared with TRBD2. Germline-derived CDR1 and CDR2 are MDHEN and SYDVKM. The CDR3 is 16 amino acids. The V segment lost 1 base and the J segment 7 bases; nucleotides outside the gene matches: 5. The CDR3 DNA follows: TGTGCCAGCAGTTTATATACTAGCGGGAGCTACGGGGAGCTGTTTTTT. Translated: CASSLYTSGSYGELFF.

V is TRBV30 and J is TRBJ1-1; 7 positions match TRBD1. Germline loops: CDR1 GTSNPN, CDR2 SVGIG (reference sequence). Trimming removed 4 bases from V and 0 bases from J; junction bases left unmatched: 5. CDR3 length equals 14 residues. CDR3 sequence: CAWKQGYMNTEAFF. CDR3 nucleotide sequence: TGTGCCTGGAAACAGGGGTACATGAACACTGAAGCTTTCTTT.

The chain is built from TRBV5-1 and TRBJ1-4, with TRBD1 matching over 7 bases. CDR3 length: 15 residues. The J segment lost 2 bases and the V segment lost 4 bases, leaving 5 bases of the junction unmatched. Germline V lookup: CDR1 SGHRS, CDR2 YFSETQ. The CDR3 spells CASSDPGQTNEKLFF. Here the CDR3 DNA reads TGCGCCAGCAGCGACCCGGGACAGACTAATGAAAAACTGTTTTTT.

The V and J genes are TRBV28 and TRBJ2-3; 7 nucleotides align to TRBD1. The CDR3 extends over 15 amino acids. Germline loops: CDR1 MDHEN, CDR2 SYDVKM. The ends lost 4 bases at V and 2 bases at J; junction bases unmatched: 6. The CDR3 protein is CASSSPGQPTDTQYF. In DNA, the CDR3 is TGTGCCAGCAGTTCGCCGGGACAGCCCACAGATACGCAGTATTTT.

J is TRBJ2-3 and V is TRBV6-4; 10 bases line up with TRBD2. Germline V gives CDR1 MRHNA, CDR2 SNTAGT. Germline trimming cut 9 bases from V and 1 base from J; bases unmatched to any gene: 1. The CDR3 sequence is 13 residues long. CDR3 bases: TGTGCCAGTGGGACTAGCGGCACAGATACGCAGTATTTT. It is translated as CASGTSGTDTQYF.

This rearrangement joins TRBV5-1 to TRBJ1-4; D may be TRBD1 (6 bases). Trimming stripped 0 bases from V and 7 bases from J, with 13 bases between. The CDR3 is 15 amino acids. Germline CDR1 SGHRS, CDR2 YFSETQ. CDR3 sequence: CASSLGLGAPEKLFF. Here the CDR3 DNA reads TGCGCCAGCAGCTTGGGTTTGGGGGCGCCTGAAAAACTGTTTTTT.

Notes on this clone: At one end the junction does not follow the germline gene, possibly because of a read error. The rearrangement links TRBV30 to TRBJ1-2; a possible D gene is TRBD1 (6 bases). In germline, CDR1 is GTSNPN, CDR2 SVGIG (reference sequence). The CDR3 covers 12 residues. CDR3 in DNA: TGTGCCTCGAGTAACAGGGCCTATGGCTACACCTTC. Protein sequence: CASSNRAYGYTF.

V gene TRBV15 combines with J gene TRBJ1-2; D call uncertain. Between the trimmed V and J ends, which lost 1 base and 5 bases, there was a span of 11 bases. The germline V gene encodes CDR1 LNHNV and CDR2 YYDKDF (reference sequence). The length of the CDR3 is 14 residues. The CDR3: CATSRAKTEYGYTF. Here the CDR3 DNA reads TGTGCCACCAGCAGAGCCAAAACAGAATATGGCTACACCTTC.

J is TRBJ2-7 and V is TRBV30, with D perhaps TRBD1 (6 bases). The CDR3 spans 14 residues. Germline CDR1 GTSNPN, CDR2 SVGIG (reference sequence). V dropped 2 bases and J dropped 2 bases, with 13 bases sitting between them. CDR3 sequence (DNA): TGTGCCTGGAGTAGGTGGGACACTCCCTACGAGCAGTACTTC. Residues: CAWSRWDTPYEQYF.

The chain employs TRBV28 and TRBJ2-7, with 9 bases identical to TRBD1. Germline trimming cut 5 bases from V and 6 bases from J; bases unmatched to any gene: 14. The CDR3 sequence is 16 residues long. Germline CDR1 MDHEN, CDR2 SYDVKM. CDR3 loop: CASSPMPGTGPGEQYF. CDR3 bases: TGTGCCAGCAGTCCCATGCCTGGGACAGGGCCGGGCGAGCAGTACTTC.